The T cell receptor (beta chain) under discussion was sequenced for a study of blood T cell repertoires in COVID-19. Across the study: PBMCs, B-cell-depleted T cells, or T cells provided the cDNA or gDNA that made up the material.

CDR3 length: 20 residues. Losses at the gene ends were 5 bases for V and 5 bases for J; bases not matched to a gene: 23. Germline V lookup: CDR1 MNHNY, CDR2 SVGAGI (reference sequence). Seattle participants joined during active infection and were tracked over time. Per the authors' pipeline: Estimation of nucleated cell counts was performed using reference gene primer amplification. Measured with immunoSEQ multiplex PCR; TCRdb has only the in-frame clones, and not every one. V and J calls and clone size are copied from that table; D and trimming were computed from the DNA. The data show some 150,000 clones, approximately 83% seen once.

This chain uses TRBV6-6 with TRBJ1-5, with 8 bases matching TRBD1. The receptor comes from a woman aged 55-69 years with COVID-19, enrolled during active disease. Material for sequencing was peripheral blood. CDR3 DNA sequence: TGTGCCAGCAGTCCGATCACGCCCGACAGGGGCGCCTATACGGATCAGCCCCAGCATTTT. Translating it yields CASSPITPDRGAYTDQPQHF.